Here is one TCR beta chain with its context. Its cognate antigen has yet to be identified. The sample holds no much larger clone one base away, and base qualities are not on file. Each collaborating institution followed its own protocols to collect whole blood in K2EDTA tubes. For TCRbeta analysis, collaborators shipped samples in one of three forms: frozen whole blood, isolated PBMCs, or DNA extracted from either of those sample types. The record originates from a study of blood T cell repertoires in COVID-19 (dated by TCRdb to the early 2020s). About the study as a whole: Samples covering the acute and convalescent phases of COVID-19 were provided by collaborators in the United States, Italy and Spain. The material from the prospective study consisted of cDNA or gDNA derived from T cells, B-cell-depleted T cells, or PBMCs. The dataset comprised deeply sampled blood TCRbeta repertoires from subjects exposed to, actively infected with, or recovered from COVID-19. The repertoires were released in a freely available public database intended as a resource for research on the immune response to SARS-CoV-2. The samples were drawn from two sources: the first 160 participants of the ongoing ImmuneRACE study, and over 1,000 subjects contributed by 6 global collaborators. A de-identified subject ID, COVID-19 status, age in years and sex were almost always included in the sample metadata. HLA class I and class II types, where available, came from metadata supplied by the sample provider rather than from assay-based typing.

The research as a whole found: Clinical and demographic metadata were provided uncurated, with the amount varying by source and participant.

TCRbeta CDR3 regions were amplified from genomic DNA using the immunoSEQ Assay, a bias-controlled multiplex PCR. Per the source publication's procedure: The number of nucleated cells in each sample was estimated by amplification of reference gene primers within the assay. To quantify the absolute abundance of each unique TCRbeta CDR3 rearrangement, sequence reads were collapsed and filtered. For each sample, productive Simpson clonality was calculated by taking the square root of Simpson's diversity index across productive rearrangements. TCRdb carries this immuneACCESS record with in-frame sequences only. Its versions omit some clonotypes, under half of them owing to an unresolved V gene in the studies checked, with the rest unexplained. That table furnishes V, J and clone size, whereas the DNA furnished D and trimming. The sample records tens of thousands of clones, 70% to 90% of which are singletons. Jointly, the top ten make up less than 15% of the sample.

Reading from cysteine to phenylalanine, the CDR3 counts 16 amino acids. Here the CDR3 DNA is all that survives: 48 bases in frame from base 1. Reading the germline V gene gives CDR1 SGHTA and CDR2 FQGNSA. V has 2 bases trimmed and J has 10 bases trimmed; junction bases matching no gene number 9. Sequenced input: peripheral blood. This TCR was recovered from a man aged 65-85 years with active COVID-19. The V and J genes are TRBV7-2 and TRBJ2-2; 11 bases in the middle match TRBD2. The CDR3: CASSLRTSGSAVELFF. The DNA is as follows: TGTGCCAGCAGCTTAAGAACTAGCGGGAGTGCCGTGGAGCTGTTTTTT.